One sample yielded the 5 T cell receptor beta chains listed below, sequenced in a study of preoperative IRX-2 immunotherapy in early breast cancer. This sample's treatment: preoperative locoregional IRX-2 cytokine immunotherapy. Here immunoSEQ multiplex PCR was the method, and the copy in TCRdb shows in-frame clones only, minus some. The sample yields 20,000 to 30,000 clones, 95% seen once. Sequenced material: tumor tissue, taken after IRX-2 immunotherapy. All receptors derive from a human donor with breast cancer.

The chain joins TRBV30 to TRBJ2-2, with 7 positions matching TRBD1. Germline V lookup: CDR1 GTSNPN, CDR2 SVGIG (reference sequence). V dropped 1 base and J dropped 7; count of bases not matched to a gene: 9. The CDR3 covers 15 residues. The CDR3 nucleotides read TGTGCCTGGAGTGCTACGACAGGGTTAGGCGGGGAGCTGTTTTTT. Its translation is CAWSATTGLGGELFF.

The rearrangement links TRBV19 to TRBJ1-1; no reliable D call. Trimming pared 7 bases from V and 0 bases from J, leaving 12 bases between. This CDR3 comprises 14 residues. In germline, CDR1 is LNHDA, CDR2 SQIVND (reference sequence). CDR3 DNA sequence: TGTGCCAGTAATCTCGGACGGCTGAACACTGAAGCTTTCTTT. Its protein is CASNLGRLNTEAFF.

The V call is TRBV5-1, the J call TRBJ1-1, with TRBD1 matching over 11 bases. This CDR3 has 16 residues. The V gene's germline CDR1 is SGHRS and CDR2 YFSETQ. Trimming at V came to 1 base and at J to 0 bases, leaving 2 bases not matched to a gene. CDR3 bases: TGCGCCAGCAGCTTGAGGACAGGGGGCATGAACACTGAAGCTTTCTTT. Translated: CASSLRTGGMNTEAFF.

V is TRBV4-2 and J is TRBJ2-4, with a possible D match to TRBD1 (6 bases). Per germline, CDR1 LGHNA and CDR2 YNFKEQ. V lost 4 bases and J lost 2, with 9 bases in between. This CDR3 contains 14 residues. The CDR3 coding sequence is TGTGCCAGCAGCCTAACAGGGACCAAAAACATTCAGTACTTC. This codes for CASSLTGTKNIQYF.

The rearrangement uses TRBV4-1 and TRBJ1-5, with D hard to call. The CDR3 contains 15 residues. From germline, CDR1 is MGHRA and CDR2 YSYEKL. The V gene lost 2 bases and the J gene lost 5 bases, with 13 bases spanning the gap. CDR3 amino acids: CASSQRGWTDQPQHF. The CDR3 coding sequence is TGCGCCAGCAGCCAACGAGGGTGGACCGATCAGCCCCAGCATTTT.